This T cell receptor beta chain comes out of a study of T cell responses to AZD1222 COVID-19 vaccine. This table comes from immunoSEQ multiplex PCR, and its TCRdb copy is limited to in-frame clones, with some not included. The sample includes roughly 150,000 clones, about 92% of them seen just once. The germline V gene has CDR1 SGDLS and CDR2 YYNGEE. V lost 4 bases, J lost 0 bases, and 10 bases lay in between. The CDR3 is 14 residues long. The gene calls are TRBV9 and TRBJ1-1; maybe TRBD1 (6 bases). Sequenced here: peripheral blood, sampled 28 days after the second AZD1222 dose. The clonotype was recovered from an adult who received the AZD1222 COVID-19 vaccine. The CDR3 sequence: CASSLGQLNTEAFF. CDR3 DNA: TGTGCCAGCAGCCTTGGACAGCTGAACACTGAAGCTTTCTTT.